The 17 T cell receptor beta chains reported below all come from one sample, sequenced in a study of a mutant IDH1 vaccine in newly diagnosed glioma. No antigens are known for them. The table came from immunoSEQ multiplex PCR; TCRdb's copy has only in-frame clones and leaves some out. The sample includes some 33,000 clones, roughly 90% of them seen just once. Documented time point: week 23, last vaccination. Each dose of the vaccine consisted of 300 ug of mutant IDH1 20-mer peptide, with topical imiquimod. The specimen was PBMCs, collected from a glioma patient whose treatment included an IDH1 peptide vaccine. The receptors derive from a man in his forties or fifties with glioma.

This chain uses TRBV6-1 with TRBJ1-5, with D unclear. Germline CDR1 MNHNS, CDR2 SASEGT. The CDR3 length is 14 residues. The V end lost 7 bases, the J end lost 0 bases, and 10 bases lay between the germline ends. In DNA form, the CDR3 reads TGTGCCAGCACCGACGCTAATAGCAATCAGCCCCAGCATTTT. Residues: CASTDANSNQPQHF.

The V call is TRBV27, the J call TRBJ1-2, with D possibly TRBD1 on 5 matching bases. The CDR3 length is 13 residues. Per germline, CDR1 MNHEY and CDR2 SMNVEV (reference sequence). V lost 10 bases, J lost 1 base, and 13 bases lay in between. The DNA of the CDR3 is TGTGCCACCTCAGGGAATTTTAACTATGGCTACACCTTC. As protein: CATSGNFNYGYTF.

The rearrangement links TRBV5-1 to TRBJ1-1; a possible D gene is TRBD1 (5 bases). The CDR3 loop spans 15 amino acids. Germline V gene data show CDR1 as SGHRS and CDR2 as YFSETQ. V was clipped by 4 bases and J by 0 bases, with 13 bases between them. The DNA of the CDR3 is TGCGCCAGCAGCCGGGACGGCGAAATGAACACTGAAGCTTTCTTT. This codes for CASSRDGEMNTEAFF.

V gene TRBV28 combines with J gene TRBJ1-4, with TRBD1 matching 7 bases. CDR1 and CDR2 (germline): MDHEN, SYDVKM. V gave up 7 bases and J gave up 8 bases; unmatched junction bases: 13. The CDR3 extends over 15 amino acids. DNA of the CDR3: TGTGCCAGCACCAGCTACAGGGGCGTATGGGAAAAACTGTTTTTT. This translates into CASTSYRGVWEKLFF.

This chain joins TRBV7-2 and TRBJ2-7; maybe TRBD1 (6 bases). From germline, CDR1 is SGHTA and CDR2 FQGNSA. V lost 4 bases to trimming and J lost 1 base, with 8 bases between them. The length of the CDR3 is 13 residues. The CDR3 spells CASSSGQSYEQYF. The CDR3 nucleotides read TGTGCCAGCAGCTCTGGACAGTCCTACGAGCAGTACTTC.

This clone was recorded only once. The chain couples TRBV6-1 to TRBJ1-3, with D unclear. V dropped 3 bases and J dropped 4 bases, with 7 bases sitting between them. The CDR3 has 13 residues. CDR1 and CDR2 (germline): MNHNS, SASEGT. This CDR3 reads CASSESQGNTIYF. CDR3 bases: TGTGCCAGCAGTGAGAGCCAGGGAAACACCATATATTTT.

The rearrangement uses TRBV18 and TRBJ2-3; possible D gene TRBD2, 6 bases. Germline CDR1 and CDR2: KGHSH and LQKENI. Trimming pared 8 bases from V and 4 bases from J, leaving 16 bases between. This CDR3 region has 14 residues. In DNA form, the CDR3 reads TGTGCCAGCGCATTGAGGGACTCCGCAGATACGCAGTATTTT. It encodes CASALRDSADTQYF.

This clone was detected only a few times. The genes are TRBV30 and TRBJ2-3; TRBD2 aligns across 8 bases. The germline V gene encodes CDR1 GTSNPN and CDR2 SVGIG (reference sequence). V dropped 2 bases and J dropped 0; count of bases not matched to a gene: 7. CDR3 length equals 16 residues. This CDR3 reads CAWSQERGYSTDTQYF. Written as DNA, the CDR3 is TGTGCCTGGAGTCAGGAGCGGGGGTATAGCACAGATACGCAGTATTTT. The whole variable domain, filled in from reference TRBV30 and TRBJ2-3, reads SQTIHQWPATLVQPVGSPLSLECTVEGTSNPNLYWYRQAAGRGLQLLFYSVGIGQISSEVPQNLSASRPQDRQFILSSKKLLLSDSGFYLCAWSQERGYSTDTQYFGPGTRLTVL.

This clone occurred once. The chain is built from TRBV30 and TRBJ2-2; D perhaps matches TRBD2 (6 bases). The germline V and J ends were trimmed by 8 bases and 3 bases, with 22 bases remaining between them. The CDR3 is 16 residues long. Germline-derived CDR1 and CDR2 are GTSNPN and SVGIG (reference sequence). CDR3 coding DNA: TGTGCCAGGGTGGACGGGGGAAGCGTTGACACCGGGGAGCTGTTTTTT. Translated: CARVDGGSVDTGELFF.

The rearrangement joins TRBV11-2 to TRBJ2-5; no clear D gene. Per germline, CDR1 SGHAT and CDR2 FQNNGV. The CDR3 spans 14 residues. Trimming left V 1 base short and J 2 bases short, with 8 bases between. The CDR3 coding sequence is TGTGCCAGCAGCTTAGTCGGCAGACAAGAGACCCAGTACTTC. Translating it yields CASSLVGRQETQYF.

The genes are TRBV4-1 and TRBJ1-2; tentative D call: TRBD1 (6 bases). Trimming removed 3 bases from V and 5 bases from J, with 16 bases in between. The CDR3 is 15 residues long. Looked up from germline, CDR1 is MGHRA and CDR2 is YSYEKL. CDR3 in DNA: TGCGCCAGCAGCCATGAGGGGAGGGGGAGGTATGGCTACACCTTC. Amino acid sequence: CASSHEGRGRYGYTF.

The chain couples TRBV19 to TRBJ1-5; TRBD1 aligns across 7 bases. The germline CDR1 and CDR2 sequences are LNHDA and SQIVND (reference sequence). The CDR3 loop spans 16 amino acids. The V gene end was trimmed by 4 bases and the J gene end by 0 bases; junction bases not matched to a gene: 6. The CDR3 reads CASSRGQSFSNQPQHF. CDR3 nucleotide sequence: TGTGCCAGTAGTAGGGGACAGTCCTTTAGCAATCAGCCCCAGCATTTT.

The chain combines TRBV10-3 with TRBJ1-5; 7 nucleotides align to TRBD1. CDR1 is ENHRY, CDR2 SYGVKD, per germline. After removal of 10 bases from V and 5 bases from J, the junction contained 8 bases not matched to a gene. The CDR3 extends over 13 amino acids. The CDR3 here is CATRQGTDQPQHF. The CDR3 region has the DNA TGTGCCACCCGACAGGGAACCGATCAGCCCCAGCATTTT.

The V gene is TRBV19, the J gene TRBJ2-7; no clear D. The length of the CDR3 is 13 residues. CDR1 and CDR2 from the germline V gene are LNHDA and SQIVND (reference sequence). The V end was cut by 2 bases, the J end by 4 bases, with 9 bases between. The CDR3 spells CASSIKPGYEQYF. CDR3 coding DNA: TGTGCCAGTAGTATAAAACCCGGGTACGAGCAGTACTTC.

DNA of the CDR3: TGTGCCAGCAGCCCCAGTTTGAGACCATTAAACACAGATACGCAGTATTTT. This encodes CASSPSLRPLNTDTQYF. The chain has TRBV11-2 and TRBJ2-3, with D hard to call. From germline, CDR1 is SGHAT and CDR2 FQNNGV. CDR3 length: 17 amino acids. V was pared by 5 bases and J by 2 bases, with 20 bases between.

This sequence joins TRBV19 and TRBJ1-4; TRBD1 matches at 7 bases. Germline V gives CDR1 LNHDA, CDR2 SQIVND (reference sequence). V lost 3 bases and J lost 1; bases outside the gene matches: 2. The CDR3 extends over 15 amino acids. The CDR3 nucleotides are TGTGCCAGTAGTATCAACAGGGGAACTAATGAAAAACTGTTTTTT. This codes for CASSINRGTNEKLFF.

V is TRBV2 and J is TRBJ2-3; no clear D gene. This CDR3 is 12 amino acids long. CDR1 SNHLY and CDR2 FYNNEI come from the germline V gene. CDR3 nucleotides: TGTGTTGAGAGATGGAGCACAGATACGCAGTATTTT. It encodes CVERWSTDTQYF.